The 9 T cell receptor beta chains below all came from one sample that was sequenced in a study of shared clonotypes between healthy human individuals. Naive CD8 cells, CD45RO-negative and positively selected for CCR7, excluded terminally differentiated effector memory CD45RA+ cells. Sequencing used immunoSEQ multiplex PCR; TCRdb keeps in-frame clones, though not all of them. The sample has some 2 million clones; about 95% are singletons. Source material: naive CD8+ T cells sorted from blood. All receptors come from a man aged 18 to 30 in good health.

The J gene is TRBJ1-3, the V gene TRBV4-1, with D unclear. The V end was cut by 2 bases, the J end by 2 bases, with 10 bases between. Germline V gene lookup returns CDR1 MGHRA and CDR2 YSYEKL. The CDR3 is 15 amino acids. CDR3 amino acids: CASSQKPQPGNTIYF. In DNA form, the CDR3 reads TGCGCCAGCAGCCAAAAACCTCAACCTGGAAACACCATATATTTT.

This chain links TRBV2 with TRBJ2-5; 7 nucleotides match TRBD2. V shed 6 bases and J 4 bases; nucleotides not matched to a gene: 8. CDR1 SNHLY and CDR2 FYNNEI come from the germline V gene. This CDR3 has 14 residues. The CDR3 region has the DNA TGTGCCAGCAGGGACTCTGGCGGGGGAGAGACCCAGTACTTC. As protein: CASRDSGGGETQYF.

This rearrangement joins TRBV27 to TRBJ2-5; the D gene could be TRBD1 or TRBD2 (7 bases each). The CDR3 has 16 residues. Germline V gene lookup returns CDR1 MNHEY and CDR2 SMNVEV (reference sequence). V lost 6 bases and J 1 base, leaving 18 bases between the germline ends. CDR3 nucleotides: TGTGCCAGCAGCCAAGGGGCAGGGGGGGTCCAAGAGACCCAGTACTTC. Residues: CASSQGAGGVQETQYF.

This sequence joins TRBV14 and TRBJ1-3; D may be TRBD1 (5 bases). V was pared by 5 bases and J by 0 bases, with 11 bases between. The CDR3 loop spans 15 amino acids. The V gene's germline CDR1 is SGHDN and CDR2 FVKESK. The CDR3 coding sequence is TGTGCCAGCAGCTGGGACGGATTCTCTGGAAACACCATATATTTT. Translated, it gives CASSWDGFSGNTIYF.

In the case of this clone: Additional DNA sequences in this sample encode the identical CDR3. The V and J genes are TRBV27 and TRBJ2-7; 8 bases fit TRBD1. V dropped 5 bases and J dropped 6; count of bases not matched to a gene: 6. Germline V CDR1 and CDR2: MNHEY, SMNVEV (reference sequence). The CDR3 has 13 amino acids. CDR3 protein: CASSLDRVAEQYF. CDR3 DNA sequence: TGTGCCAGCAGTCTGGACAGGGTGGCCGAGCAGTACTTC.

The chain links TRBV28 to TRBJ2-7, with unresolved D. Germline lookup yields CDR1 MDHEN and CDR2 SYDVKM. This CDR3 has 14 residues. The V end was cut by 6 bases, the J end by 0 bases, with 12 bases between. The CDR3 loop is CASRLDRVSYEQYF. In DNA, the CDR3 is TGTGCCAGCAGATTAGACCGCGTCTCCTACGAGCAGTACTTC.

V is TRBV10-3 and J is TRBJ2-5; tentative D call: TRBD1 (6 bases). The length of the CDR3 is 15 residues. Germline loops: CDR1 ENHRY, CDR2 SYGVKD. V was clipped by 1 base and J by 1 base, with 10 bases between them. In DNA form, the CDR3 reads TGTGCCATCAGTGAGTTGGCAGGGGCCCAAGAGACCCAGTACTTC. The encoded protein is CAISELAGAQETQYF.

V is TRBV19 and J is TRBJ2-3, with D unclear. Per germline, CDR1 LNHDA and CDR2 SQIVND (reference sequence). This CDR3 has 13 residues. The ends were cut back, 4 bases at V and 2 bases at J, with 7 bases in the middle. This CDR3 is CASSTRPTDTQYF. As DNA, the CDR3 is TGTGCCAGTAGTACACGACCCACAGATACGCAGTATTTT.

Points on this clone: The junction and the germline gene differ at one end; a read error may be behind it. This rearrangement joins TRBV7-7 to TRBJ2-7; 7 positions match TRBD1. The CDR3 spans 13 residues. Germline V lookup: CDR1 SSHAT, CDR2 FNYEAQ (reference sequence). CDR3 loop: CASSFGTAYEQYF. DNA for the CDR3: TGTGCTAGCAGCTTCGGGACAGCCTACGAGCAGTACTTC. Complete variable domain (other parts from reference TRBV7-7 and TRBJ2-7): GAGVSQSPRYKVTKRGQDVTLRCDPISSHATLYWYQQALGQGPEFLTYFNYEAQPDKSGLPSDRFSAERPEGSISTLTIQRTEQRDSAMYRCASSFGTAYEQYFGPGTRLTVT.